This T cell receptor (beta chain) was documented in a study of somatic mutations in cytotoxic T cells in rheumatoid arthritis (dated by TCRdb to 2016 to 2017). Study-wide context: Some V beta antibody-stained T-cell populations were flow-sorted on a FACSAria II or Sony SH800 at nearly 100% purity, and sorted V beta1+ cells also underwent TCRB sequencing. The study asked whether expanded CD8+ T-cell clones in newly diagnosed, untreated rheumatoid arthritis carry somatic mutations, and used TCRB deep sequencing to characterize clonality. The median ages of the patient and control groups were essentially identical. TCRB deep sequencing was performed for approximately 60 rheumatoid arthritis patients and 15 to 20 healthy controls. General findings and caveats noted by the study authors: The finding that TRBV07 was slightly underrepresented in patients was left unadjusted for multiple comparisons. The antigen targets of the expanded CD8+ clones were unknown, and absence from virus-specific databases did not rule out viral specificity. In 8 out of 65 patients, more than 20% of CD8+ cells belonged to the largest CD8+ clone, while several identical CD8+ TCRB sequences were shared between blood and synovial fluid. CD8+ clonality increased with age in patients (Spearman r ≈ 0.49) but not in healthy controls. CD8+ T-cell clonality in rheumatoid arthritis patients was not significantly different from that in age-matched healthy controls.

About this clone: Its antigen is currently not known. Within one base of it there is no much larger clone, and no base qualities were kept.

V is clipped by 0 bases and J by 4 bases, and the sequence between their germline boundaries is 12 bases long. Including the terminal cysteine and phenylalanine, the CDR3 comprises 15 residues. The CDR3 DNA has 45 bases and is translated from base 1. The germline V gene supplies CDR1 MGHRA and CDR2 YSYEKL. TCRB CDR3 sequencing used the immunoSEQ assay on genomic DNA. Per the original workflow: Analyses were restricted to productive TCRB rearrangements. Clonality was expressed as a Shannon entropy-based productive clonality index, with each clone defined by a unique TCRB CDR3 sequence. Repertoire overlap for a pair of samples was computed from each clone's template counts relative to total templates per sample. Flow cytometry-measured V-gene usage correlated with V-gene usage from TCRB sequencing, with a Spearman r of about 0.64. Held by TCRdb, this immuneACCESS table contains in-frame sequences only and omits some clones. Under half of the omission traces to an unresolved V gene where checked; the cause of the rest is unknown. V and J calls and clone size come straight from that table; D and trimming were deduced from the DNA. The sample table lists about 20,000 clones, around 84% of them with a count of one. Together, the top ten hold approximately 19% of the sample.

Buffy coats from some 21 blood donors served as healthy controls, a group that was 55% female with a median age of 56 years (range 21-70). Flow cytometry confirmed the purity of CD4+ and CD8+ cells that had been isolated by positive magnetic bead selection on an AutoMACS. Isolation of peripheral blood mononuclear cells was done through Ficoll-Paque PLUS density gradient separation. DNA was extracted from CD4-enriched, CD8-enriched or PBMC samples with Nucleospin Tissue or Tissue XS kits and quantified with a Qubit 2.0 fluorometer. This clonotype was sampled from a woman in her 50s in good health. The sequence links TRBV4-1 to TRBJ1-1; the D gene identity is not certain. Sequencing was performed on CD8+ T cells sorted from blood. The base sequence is TGCGCCAGCAGCCAAGATCAGTTGGTCGGCACTGAAGCTTTCTTT. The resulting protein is CASSQDQLVGTEAFF.